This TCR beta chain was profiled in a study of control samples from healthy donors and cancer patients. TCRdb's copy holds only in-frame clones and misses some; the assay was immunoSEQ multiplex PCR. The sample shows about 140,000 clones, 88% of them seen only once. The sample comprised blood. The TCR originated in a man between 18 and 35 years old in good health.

CDR3 amino acids: CAWKAGGLTGELFF. In DNA form, the CDR3 reads TGTGCCTGGAAAGCGGGGGGGCTCACCGGGGAGCTGTTTTTT. V is TRBV30 and J is TRBJ2-2, with 10 bases aligning to TRBD2. V dropped 4 bases and J dropped 4; count of bases not matched to a gene: 3. Germline assignment: CDR1 GTSNPN and CDR2 SVGIG (reference sequence). The CDR3 is 14 residues long. Using reference TRBV30 and TRBJ2-2 for the parts outside the CDR3, the full variable domain is SQTIHQWPATLVQPVGSPLSLECTVEGTSNPNLYWYRQAAGRGLQLLFYSVGIGQISSEVPQNLSASRPQDRQFILSSKKLLLSDSGFYLCAWKAGGLTGELFFGEGSRLTVL.